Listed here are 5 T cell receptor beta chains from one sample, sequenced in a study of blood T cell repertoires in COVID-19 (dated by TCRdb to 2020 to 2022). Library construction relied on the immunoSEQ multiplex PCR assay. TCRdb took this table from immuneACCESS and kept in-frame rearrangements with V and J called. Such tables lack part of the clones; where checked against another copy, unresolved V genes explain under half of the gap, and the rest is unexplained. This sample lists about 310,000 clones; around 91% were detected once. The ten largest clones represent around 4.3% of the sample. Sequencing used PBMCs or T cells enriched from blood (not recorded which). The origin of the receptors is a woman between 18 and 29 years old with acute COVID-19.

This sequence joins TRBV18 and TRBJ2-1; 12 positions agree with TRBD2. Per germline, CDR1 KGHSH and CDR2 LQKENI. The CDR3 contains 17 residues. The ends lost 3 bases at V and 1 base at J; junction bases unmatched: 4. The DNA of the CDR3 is TGTGCCAGCTCACCCCTAGGGACTAGCGGGTCCTACAATGAGCAGTTCTTC. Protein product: CASSPLGTSGSYNEQFF.

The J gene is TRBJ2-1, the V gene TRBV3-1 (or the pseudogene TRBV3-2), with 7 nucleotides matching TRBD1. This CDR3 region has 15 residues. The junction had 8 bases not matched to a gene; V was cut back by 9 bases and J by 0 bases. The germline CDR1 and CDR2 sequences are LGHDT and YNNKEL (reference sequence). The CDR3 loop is CASGEQGSSYNEQFF. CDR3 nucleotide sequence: TGTGCCAGTGGAGAACAGGGGTCCTCCTACAATGAGCAGTTCTTC.

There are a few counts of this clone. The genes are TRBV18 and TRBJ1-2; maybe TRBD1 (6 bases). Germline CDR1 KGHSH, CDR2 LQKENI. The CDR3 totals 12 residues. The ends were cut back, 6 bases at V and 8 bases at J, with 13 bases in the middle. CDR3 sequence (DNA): TGTGCCAGCTCTCTACAGGGAAGGGGCTACACCTTC. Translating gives CASSLQGRGYTF. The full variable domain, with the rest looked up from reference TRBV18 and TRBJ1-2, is NAGVMQNPRHLVRRRGQEARLRCSPMKGHSHVYWYRQLPEEGLKFMVYLQKENIIDESGMPKERFSAEFPKEGPSILRIQQVVRGDSAAYFCASSLQGRGYTFGSGTRLTVV.

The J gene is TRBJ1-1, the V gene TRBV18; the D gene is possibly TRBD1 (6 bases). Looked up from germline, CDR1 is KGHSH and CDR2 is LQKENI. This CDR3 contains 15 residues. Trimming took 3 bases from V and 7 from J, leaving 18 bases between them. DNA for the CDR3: TGTGCCAGCTCACCGGGGGCCGAACGAGGGGATGAAGCTTTCTTT. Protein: CASSPGAERGDEAFF.

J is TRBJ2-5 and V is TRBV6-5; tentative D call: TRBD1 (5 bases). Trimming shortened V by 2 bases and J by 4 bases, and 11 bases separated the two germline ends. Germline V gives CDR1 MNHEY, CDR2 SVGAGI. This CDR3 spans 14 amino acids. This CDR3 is CASSYRGWGETQYF. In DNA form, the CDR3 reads TGTGCCAGCAGTTACAGGGGATGGGGAGAGACCCAGTACTTC.